This entry features one T cell receptor (beta chain) sequence. What it binds is unknown. These data are taken from a study of cytomegalovirus exposure and HLA in healthy donors. General study findings and limits: Further analysis, carried out later, found HLA-associated TCR beta chains more clonally expanded than equally common other chains.

V was shortened by 2 bases and J by 1 base, with 9 bases between the two germline ends. CDR3 length equals 16 residues. From germline, CDR1 is SGHAT and CDR2 FQNNGV. Primers included in the PCR were 60 Vbeta and 13 Jbeta primers. Clones were read by immunoSEQ multiplex PCR, and TCRdb kept only the in-frame ones, dropping some. The data show 150,000 to 200,000 clones, about 80% seen once. The sequence was obtained from a man aged 18 to 30 in good health and CMV-seropositive. V gene TRBV11-2 combines with J gene TRBJ1-6; D is unclear. Sequencing input: PBMCs. The CDR3 sequence is CASSLTGKSYNSPLHF. DNA for the CDR3: TGTGCCAGCAGCTTAACCGGGAAGTCCTATAATTCACCCCTCCACTTT. The whole variable domain, filled in from reference TRBV11-2 and TRBJ1-6, reads EAGVAQSPRYKIIEKRQSVAFWCNPISGHATLYWYQQILGQGPKLLIQFQNNGVVDDSQLPKDRFSAERLKGVDSTLKIQPAKLEDSAVYLCASSLTGKSYNSPLHFGNGTRLTVT.